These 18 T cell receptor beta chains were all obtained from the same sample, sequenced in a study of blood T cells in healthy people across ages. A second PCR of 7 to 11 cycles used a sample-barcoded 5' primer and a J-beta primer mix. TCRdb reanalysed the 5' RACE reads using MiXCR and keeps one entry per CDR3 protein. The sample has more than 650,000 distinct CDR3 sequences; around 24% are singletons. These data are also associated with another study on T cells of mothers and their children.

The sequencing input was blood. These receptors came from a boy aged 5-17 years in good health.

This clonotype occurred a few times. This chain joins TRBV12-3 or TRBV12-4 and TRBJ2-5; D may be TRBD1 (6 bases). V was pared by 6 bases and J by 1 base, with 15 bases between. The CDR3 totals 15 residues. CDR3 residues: CASRPFQGSQETQYF. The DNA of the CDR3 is TGTGCCAGCAGACCCTTCCAGGGGAGCCAAGAGACCCAGTACTTC.

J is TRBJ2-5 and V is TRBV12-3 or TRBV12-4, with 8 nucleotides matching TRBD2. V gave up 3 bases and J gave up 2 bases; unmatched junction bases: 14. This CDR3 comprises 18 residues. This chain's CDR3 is CASSFWSINSGEQETQYF. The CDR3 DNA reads TGTGCCAGCAGTTTCTGGAGCATTAATAGCGGGGAACAAGAGACCCAGTACTTC.

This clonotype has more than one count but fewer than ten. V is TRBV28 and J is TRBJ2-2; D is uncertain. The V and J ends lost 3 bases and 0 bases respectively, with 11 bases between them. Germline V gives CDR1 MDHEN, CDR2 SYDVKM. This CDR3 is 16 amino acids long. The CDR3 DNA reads TGTGCCAGCAGTTTCTTACCAGACGCGAACACCGGGGAGCTGTTTTTT. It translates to CASSFLPDANTGELFF.

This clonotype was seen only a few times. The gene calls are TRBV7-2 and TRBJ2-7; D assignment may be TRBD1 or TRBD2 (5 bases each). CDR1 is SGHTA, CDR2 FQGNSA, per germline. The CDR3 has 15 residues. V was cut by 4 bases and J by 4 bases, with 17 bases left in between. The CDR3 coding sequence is TGTGCCAGCAGCTCTCGGGACCGGTCAGTTTACGAGCAGTACTTC. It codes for CASSSRDRSVYEQYF.

The CDR3 spells CASTGGGSETQYF. CDR3 in DNA: TGTGCCAGCACTGGCGGGGGTTCAGAGACCCAGTACTTC. The chain is built from TRBV27 and TRBJ2-5; 7 bases map to TRBD2. CDR3 length equals 13 residues. Germline CDR1 reads MNHEY; CDR2 reads SMNVEV (reference sequence). Trimming cost V 7 bases and J 4 bases; bases outside gene matches: 6.

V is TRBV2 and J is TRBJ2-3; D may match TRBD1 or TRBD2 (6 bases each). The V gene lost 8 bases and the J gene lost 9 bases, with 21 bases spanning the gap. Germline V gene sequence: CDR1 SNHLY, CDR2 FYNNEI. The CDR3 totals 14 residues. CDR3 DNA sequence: TGTGCCAGCCCTGGGGAGGCAGGGGTGTTCACGCAGTATTTT. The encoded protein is CASPGEAGVFTQYF. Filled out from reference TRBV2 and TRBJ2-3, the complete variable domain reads EPEVTQTPSHQVTQMGQEVILRCVPISNHLYFYWYRQILGQKVEFLVSFYNNEISEKSEIFDDQFSVERPDGSNFTLKIRSTKLEDSAMYFCASPGEAGVFTQYFGPGTRLTVL.

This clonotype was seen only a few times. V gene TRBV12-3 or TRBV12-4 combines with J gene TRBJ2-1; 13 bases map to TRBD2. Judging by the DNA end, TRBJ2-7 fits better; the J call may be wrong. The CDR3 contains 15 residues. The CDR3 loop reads CASSSRLAGGGEQYF. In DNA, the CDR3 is TGTGCCAGCAGTTCCAGACTAGCGGGGGGAGGCGAGCAGTACTTC.

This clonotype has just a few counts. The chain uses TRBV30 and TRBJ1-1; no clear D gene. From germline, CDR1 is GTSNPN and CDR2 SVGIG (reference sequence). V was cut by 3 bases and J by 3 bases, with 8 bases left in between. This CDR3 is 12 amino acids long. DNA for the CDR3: TGTGCCTGGAGGTCCGGTTACACTGAAGCTTTCTTT. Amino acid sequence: CAWRSGYTEAFF.

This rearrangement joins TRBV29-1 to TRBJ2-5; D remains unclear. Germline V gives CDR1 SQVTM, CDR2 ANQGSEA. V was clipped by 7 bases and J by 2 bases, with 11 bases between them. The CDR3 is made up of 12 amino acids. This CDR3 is CSAATDQETQYF. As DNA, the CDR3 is TGCAGCGCAGCTACCGATCAAGAGACCCAGTACTTC.

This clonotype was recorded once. Here the CDR3 reads CASSPGTSGEWGQFF. The DNA of the CDR3 is TGTGCCAGCAGCCCCGGGACTAGCGGAGAATGGGGGCAGTTCTTC. The chain carries TRBV3-1 and TRBJ2-1; 11 bases map to TRBD2. Looked up from germline, CDR1 is LGHDT and CDR2 is YNNKEL (reference sequence). This CDR3 region has 15 residues. Trimming took 4 bases from V and 12 from J; bases not matched to a gene: 11.

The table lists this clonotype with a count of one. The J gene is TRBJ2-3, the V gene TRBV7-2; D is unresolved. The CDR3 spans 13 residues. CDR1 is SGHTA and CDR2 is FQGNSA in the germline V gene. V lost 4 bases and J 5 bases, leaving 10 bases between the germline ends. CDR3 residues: CASSSDPQDTQYF. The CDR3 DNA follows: TGTGCCAGCAGCTCAGATCCGCAAGATACGCAGTATTTT.

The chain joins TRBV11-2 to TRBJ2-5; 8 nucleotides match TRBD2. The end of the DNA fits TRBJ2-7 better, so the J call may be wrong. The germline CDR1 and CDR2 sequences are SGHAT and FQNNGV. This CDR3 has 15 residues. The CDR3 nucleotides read TGTGCCAGCAGCTTAAGTGGGACTAGGGCCTACGAGCAGTACTTC. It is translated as CASSLSGTRAYEQYF.

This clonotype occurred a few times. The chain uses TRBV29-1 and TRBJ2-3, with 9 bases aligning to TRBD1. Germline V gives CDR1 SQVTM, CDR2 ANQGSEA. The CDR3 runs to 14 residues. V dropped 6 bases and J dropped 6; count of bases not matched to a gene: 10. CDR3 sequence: CSVHLQGAGDTQYF. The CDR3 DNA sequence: TGCAGCGTGCACCTACAGGGGGCAGGGGATACGCAGTATTTT.

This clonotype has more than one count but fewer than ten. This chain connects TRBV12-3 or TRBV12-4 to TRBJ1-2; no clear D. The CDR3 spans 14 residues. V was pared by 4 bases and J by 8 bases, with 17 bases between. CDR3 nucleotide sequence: TGTGCCAGCAGTTCGCCGGGGTATATGGTAGGCTACACCTTC. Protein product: CASSSPGYMVGYTF.

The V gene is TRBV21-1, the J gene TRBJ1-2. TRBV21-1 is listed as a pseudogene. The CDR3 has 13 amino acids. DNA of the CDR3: TGTGCCAGCAGCAAAGCACAGGACCCTTGCTACACCTTC. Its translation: CASSKAQDPCYTF.

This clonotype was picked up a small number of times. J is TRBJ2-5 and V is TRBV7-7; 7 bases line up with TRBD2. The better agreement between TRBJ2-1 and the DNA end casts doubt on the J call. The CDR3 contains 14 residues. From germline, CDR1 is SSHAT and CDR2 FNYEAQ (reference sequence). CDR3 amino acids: CASSPALGGNEQFF. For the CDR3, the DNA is TGTGCCAGCAGCCCAGCACTGGGGGGGAATGAGCAGTTCTTC.

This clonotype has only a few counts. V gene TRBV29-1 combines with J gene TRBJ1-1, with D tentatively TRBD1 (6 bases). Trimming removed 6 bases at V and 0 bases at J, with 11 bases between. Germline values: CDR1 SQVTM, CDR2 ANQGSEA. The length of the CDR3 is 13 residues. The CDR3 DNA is TGCAGCGTCTCGGGACACCTGAACACTGAAGCTTTCTTT. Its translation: CSVSGHLNTEAFF.

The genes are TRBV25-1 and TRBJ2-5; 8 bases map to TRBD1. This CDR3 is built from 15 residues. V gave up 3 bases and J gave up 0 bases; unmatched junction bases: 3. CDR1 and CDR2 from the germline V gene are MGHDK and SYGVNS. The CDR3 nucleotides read TGTGCCAGCAGTGATTGGACAGGGTACCAAGAGACCCAGTACTTC. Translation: CASSDWTGYQETQYF. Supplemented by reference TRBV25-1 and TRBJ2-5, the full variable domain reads EADIYQTPRYLVIGTGKKITLECSQTMGHDKMYWYQQDPGMELHLIHYSYGVNSTEKGDLSSESTVSRIRTEHFPLTLESARPSHTSQYLCASSDWTGYQETQYFGPGTRLLVL.